The 8 T cell receptor beta chains given below trace back to one sample, sequenced in a study of shared clonotypes between healthy human individuals. Terminally differentiated effector memory CD45RA+ cells were left out of the naive CD8 fraction, which was CD45RO-negative and positively selected for CCR7. The table came from immunoSEQ multiplex PCR; TCRdb's copy has only in-frame clones and leaves some out. Of millions of clones in the sample, less than 95% were seen once. Material: naive CD8+ T cells sorted from blood. Every receptor here comes from a man younger than 35 in good health.

The chain carries TRBV30 and TRBJ2-5; D ambiguous. Looked up from germline, CDR1 is GTSNPN and CDR2 is SVGIG (reference sequence). V gave up 5 bases and J gave up 4 bases, with 14 bases separating them. CDR3 length: 13 amino acids. CDR3 in amino acids: CAWALVGLETQYF. The CDR3 region has the DNA TGTGCCTGGGCCCTGGTCGGTTTAGAGACCCAGTACTTC.

The chain employs TRBV7-8 and TRBJ1-1, with D hard to call. CDR1 SGHVS and CDR2 FQNEAQ come from the germline V gene. The CDR3 covers 16 residues. Trimming stripped 1 base from V and 0 bases from J, with 12 bases between. The CDR3 sequence is CASSLEGILMNTEAFF. CDR3 nucleotide sequence: TGTGCCAGCAGCTTAGAAGGGATTCTAATGAACACTGAAGCTTTCTTT.

This clone occurred once. The CDR3 DNA sequence: TGCGCCAGCAGTGATCCCGGGACAGGGATAAACACTGAAGCTTTCTTT. Translating gives CASSDPGTGINTEAFF. The chain carries TRBV10-2 and TRBJ1-1, with TRBD1 matching over 9 bases. The CDR3 covers 16 residues. Germline V gene lookup returns CDR1 WSHSY and CDR2 SAAADI. V was pared by 3 bases and J by 2 bases, with 7 bases of the junction left unmatched.

V and J are TRBV7-9 and TRBJ1-3, with 8 bases aligning to TRBD1. Germline V gene data show CDR1 as SEHNR and CDR2 as FQNEAQ (reference sequence). There are 12 residues in the CDR3. The V gene end was trimmed by 6 bases and the J gene end by 10 bases; junction bases not matched to a gene: 5. CDR3 DNA sequence: TGTGCCAGCAGTCAGGGGGCATGGACCATATATTTT. Protein: CASSQGAWTIYF. Full variable domain (missing parts from reference TRBV7-9 and TRBJ1-3): DTGVSQNPRHKITKRGQNVTFRCDPISEHNRLYWYRQTLGQGPEFLTYFQNEAQLEKSRLLSDRFSAERPKGSFSTLEIQRTEQGDSAMYLCASSQGAWTIYFGEGSWLTVV.

Of note for this clone: Distinct nucleotide sequences in the sample also encode this CDR3. The chain carries TRBV4-3 and TRBJ2-7; 8 bases agree with TRBD1. This CDR3 spans 14 amino acids. The V and J ends lost 2 bases and 4 bases, in that order; junction bases with no gene match: 4. Germline V CDR1 and CDR2: LGHNA, YSLEER. CDR3 loop: CASSQWTGSYEQYF. The CDR3 region has the DNA TGCGCCAGCAGCCAATGGACAGGGTCGTACGAGCAGTACTTC.

The chain is built from TRBV5-1 and TRBJ1-1; a weak D match, TRBD1 (5 bases). The germline V gene encodes CDR1 SGHRS and CDR2 YFSETQ. The CDR3 covers 14 residues. V was trimmed by 4 bases and J by 1 base, leaving 11 bases between them. CDR3: CASSGRDPNTEAFF. The CDR3 nucleotides read TGCGCCAGCAGCGGAAGGGACCCGAACACTGAAGCTTTCTTT.

The chain has TRBV30 and TRBJ1-3; D gene uncertain. CDR3 length: 11 amino acids. Germline CDR1 and CDR2: GTSNPN and SVGIG (reference sequence). V dropped 1 base and J dropped 10 bases, with 8 bases sitting between them. In DNA form, the CDR3 reads TGTGCCTGGAGTGACACCTTGACCATATATTTT. Translated: CAWSDTLTIYF.

The CDR3 loop reads CASSSQGENTEAFF. DNA of the CDR3: TGTGCCAGCAGTTCACAGGGTGAGAACACTGAAGCTTTCTTT. This rearrangement joins TRBV28 to TRBJ1-1; possibly TRBD1 for D (6 bases). Trimming pared 4 bases from V and 1 base from J, leaving 10 bases between. This CDR3 region has 14 residues. Germline CDR1 and CDR2: MDHEN and SYDVKM.